The rows below give T cell receptor beta chains drawn from one sample of a study of T cells in localized non-small cell lung cancer. Assay used: immunoSEQ multiplex PCR; TCRdb lists only in-frame clones, some missing. The sample has about 1,900 clones, approximately 22% seen once. The sequencing used normal lung tissue next to the tumor, collected before any cancer treatment. These receptors all stem from a female donor at least 60 years old with stage I lung adenocarcinoma. Each CDR3 is given with its conserved first and last residue. Each record gives: J gene, CDR3 length, D gene, V gene, clone size, CDR3 protein, CDR3 DNA. D genes are given only for firm matches. Size is stated for part of the rows, as once, few or many counts, or as a class when the clone is expanded.

TRBJ2-2 | 12 | - | TRBV6-8 | few | CASRKNTGELFF | TGTGCCAGCAGGAAGAACACCGGGGAGCTGTTTTTT
TRBJ1-5 | 13 | - | TRBV29-1 | - | CSVDRGPQQPQHF | TGCAGCGTCGATAGGGGACCCCAACAGCCCCAGCATTTT
TRBJ1-2 | 13 | - | TRBV14 | - | CASSPGHNYGYTF | TGTGCCAGCAGCCCGGGACACAACTATGGCTACACCTTC
TRBJ2-5 | 15 | - | TRBV29-1 | few | CSVAGTRNNQETQYF | TGCAGCGTTGCGGGCACCAGGAACAACCAAGAGACCCAGTACTTC
TRBJ1-4 | 14 | - | TRBV30 | few | CAWSPGGVNEKLFF | TGTGCCTGGAGCCCCGGGGGGGTTAATGAAAAACTGTTTTTT
TRBJ2-1 | 17 | - | TRBV11-3 | few | CASSLVSTGGSYNEQFF | TGTGCCAGCAGCTTAGTCTCGACAGGCGGCTCCTACAATGAGCAGTTCTTC
TRBJ2-3 | 16 | TRBD1 | TRBV11-3 | few | CASSQVRGQGADTQYF | TGTGCCAGCAGCCAAGTAAGGGGACAGGGGGCAGATACGCAGTATTTT
TRBJ2-7 | 13 | - | TRBV6-8 | medium-sized | CASSPGRDYEQYF | TGTGCCAGCAGTCCCGGACGAGACTACGAGCAGTACTTC
TRBJ2-7 | 14 | TRBD1 | TRBV11-3 | - | CASSRQGEIYEQYF | TGTGCCAGCAGCCGACAGGGTGAAATCTACGAGCAGTACTTC
TRBJ2-7 | 17 | - | TRBV4-1 | few | CASSQATGLYSSYEQYF | TGCGCCAGCAGCCAAGCAACAGGTCTTTATAGCTCCTACGAGCAGTACTTC
TRBJ2-7 | 13 | TRBD1 | TRBV28 | - | CASTPGQDGEQYF | TGTGCCAGCACCCCCGGACAGGACGGCGAGCAGTACTTC
TRBJ1-2 | 16 | TRBD1 | TRBV11-3 | few | CASTKIGQGSNYGYTF | TGTGCCAGCACCAAAATTGGACAGGGTTCCAACTATGGCTACACCTTC
TRBJ1-1 | 14 | - | TRBV6-8 | medium-sized | CASSYSYQGTEAFF | TGTGCCAGCAGTTACTCCTATCAGGGGACTGAAGCTTTCTTT
TRBJ2-3 | 15 | TRBD2 | TRBV28 | few | CASSLARDYTDTQYF | TGTGCCAGCAGTTTAGCCAGGGACTACACAGATACGCAGTATTTT
TRBJ2-7 | 15 | - | TRBV6-8 | few | CASSLSQLAPGEQYF | TGTGCCAGCAGTCTATCACAGCTAGCCCCGGGGGAGCAGTACTTC
TRBJ2-7 | 16 | TRBD1 | TRBV18 | - | CASSPGQGFSSYEQYF | TGTGCCAGCTCACCGGGACAGGGCTTTAGCTCCTACGAGCAGTACTTC
TRBJ1-2 | 16 | - | TRBV10-3 | medium-sized | CAISEGPAGGNYGYTF | TGTGCCATCAGTGAGGGTCCGGCAGGAGGTAACTATGGCTACACCTTC
TRBJ2-3 | 15 | TRBD1 | TRBV6-8 | few | CASGRDRVSTDTQYF | TGTGCCAGCGGCCGGGACAGGGTTAGCACAGATACGCAGTATTTT
TRBJ1-3 | 15 | - | TRBV14 | few | CASSHGESSGNTIYF | TGTGCCAGCAGCCATGGAGAGAGCTCTGGAAACACCATATATTTT
TRBJ1-1 | 16 | - | TRBV5-1 | few | CASSLGIGQWNTEAFF | TGCGCCAGCAGCTTGGGAATAGGGCAGTGGAACACTGAAGCTTTCTTT
TRBJ1-2 | 14 | TRBD1 | TRBV11-3 | - | CASSEGQGAHGYTF | TGTGCCAGCAGCGAGGGACAGGGGGCGCATGGCTACACCTTC
TRBJ1-2 | 14 | - | TRBV11-3 | few | CASSQGAGDYGYTF | TGTGCCAGCAGCCAAGGGGCAGGGGACTATGGCTACACCTTC
TRBJ2-7 | 15 | TRBD2 | TRBV11-3 | few | CASSLTTSGRGEQYF | TGTGCCAGCAGCTTAACGACTAGCGGGAGGGGCGAGCAGTACTTC
TRBJ2-1 | 14 | - | TRBV29-1 | - | CSVLGGSSYNEQFF | TGCAGCGTTCTTGGCGGAAGCTCCTACAATGAGCAGTTCTTC
TRBJ1-3 | 15 | - | TRBV11-3 | few | CASSKRDASGNTIYF | TGTGCCAGCAGCAAAAGGGATGCCTCTGGAAACACCATATATTTT
TRBJ2-7 | 16 | - | TRBV4-1 | few | CASSQDSPGTSYEQYF | TGCGCCAGCAGCCAAGATAGTCCGGGAACCTCCTACGAGCAGTACTTC
TRBJ1-5 | 13 | - | TRBV19 | - | CASADRYNQPQHF | TGTGCCAGCGCCGACAGGTACAATCAGCCCCAGCATTTT
TRBJ2-2 | 13 | - | TRBV19 | once | CASSNPNTGELFF | TGTGCCAGTAGTAACCCTAACACCGGGGAGCTGTTTTTT
TRBJ2-2 | 15 | - | TRBV5-1 | - | CASSLALVGTGELFF | TGCGCCAGCAGCTTGGCCCTAGTAGGCACCGGGGAGCTGTTTTTT
TRBJ1-4 | 14 | TRBD1 | TRBV12-5 | few | CASGQGQGSEKLFF | TGTGCTAGTGGCCAGGGACAGGGAAGCGAAAAACTGTTTTTT
TRBJ1-1 | 13 | TRBD1 | TRBV7-2 | few | CASSTSGGTEAFF | TGTGCCAGCAGCACCTCAGGGGGCACTGAAGCTTTCTTT
TRBJ1-2 | 12 | - | TRBV6-8 | - | CASSSGDYGYTF | TGTGCCAGCAGTTCTGGGGACTATGGCTACACCTTC
TRBJ2-5 | 12 | TRBD1 | TRBV29-1 | - | CSVRQGQETQYF | TGCAGCGTCCGACAGGGCCAGGAGACCCAGTACTTC
TRBJ2-2 | 16 | - | TRBV11-3 | - | CASSAGLTAGPGELFF | TGTGCCAGCAGCGCCGGACTGACCGCGGGGCCCGGGGAGCTGTTTTTT
TRBJ2-3 | 16 | - | TRBV11-3 | few | CASSLGVALITDTQYF | TGTGCCAGCAGCTTGGGGGTGGCACTGATCACAGATACGCAGTATTTT
TRBJ1-1 | 11 | - | TRBV30 | few | CASSGGVEAFF | TGTGCCTCCTCTGGAGGAGTTGAAGCTTTCTTT
TRBJ1-1 | 13 | - | TRBV9 | - | CASSLGRVEEAFF | TGTGCCAGCAGCTTAGGACGGGTTGAAGAAGCTTTCTTT
TRBJ2-5 | 15 | - | TRBV15 | - | CATSRDRQGIETQYF | TGTGCCACCAGCAGAGATCGCCAGGGTATAGAGACCCAGTACTTC
TRBJ2-7 | 15 | TRBD2 | TRBV27 | - | CASSILAGGKNEQYF | TGTGCCAGCAGTATCCTAGCGGGAGGAAAGAACGAGCAGTACTTC
TRBJ2-3 | 16 | - | TRBV6-8 | - | CASRTLPGHITDTQYF | TGTGCCAGCAGGACGCTCCCGGGACATATCACAGATACGCAGTATTTT
TRBJ2-2 | 13 | - | TRBV6-8 | - | CASSHGASGELFF | TGTGCCAGCAGTCACGGGGCATCAGGGGAGCTGTTTTTT
TRBJ1-1 | 14 | - | TRBV11-3 | medium-sized | CASSSQGMNTEAFF | TGTGCCAGCAGCTCTCAGGGTATGAACACTGAAGCTTTCTTT
TRBJ2-1 | 14 | - | TRBV10-2 | - | CASSESAASNEQFF | TGCGCCAGCAGTGAGTCAGCCGCTAGCAATGAGCAGTTCTTC
TRBJ2-1 | 14 | - | TRBV14 | few | CASSQEFPPNEQFF | TGTGCCAGCAGCCAAGAATTCCCCCCCAATGAGCAGTTCTTC
TRBJ2-3 | 13 | TRBD1 | TRBV29-1 | few | CSVDGQVADTQYF | TGCAGCGTTGACGGACAGGTCGCAGATACGCAGTATTTT